One sample yielded the 11 T cell receptor beta chains listed below, sequenced in a study of blood T cell repertoires in COVID-19 (dated by TCRdb to about 2020). Library prep was done by the immunoSEQ multiplex PCR assay. TCRdb re-hosts the immuneACCESS table, in-frame sequences only. Its copies lack some clones; in the studies checked, an unresolved V gene accounts for under half of them, and the cause for the rest is not known. In this sample the table shows hundreds of thousands of clones, about 92% of which occur a single time. The ten largest clones add up to around 2.6% of the sample. Material for sequencing was PBMCs or T cells enriched from blood (not recorded which). Receptors were obtained from a man aged 60 to 75 who had recovered from COVID-19.

This clone was seen a few times. The chain recombines TRBV28 with TRBJ2-7; D is possibly TRBD2 (5 bases). The germline V gene encodes CDR1 MDHEN and CDR2 SYDVKM. The CDR3 spans 12 residues. V dropped 3 bases and J dropped 7 bases, with 10 bases sitting between them. For the CDR3, the DNA is TGTGCCAGCAGTTTCTTGAGAGGGGAGCAGTACTTC. It translates to CASSFLRGEQYF.

The rearrangement uses TRBV5-5 and TRBJ2-7, with TRBD1 as a possible D gene (6 bases). CDR1 is SGHKS, CDR2 YYEKEE, per germline (reference sequence). Trimming removed 4 bases at V and 3 bases at J, with 14 bases between. The CDR3 extends over 14 amino acids. The CDR3 region is CASSLTGPGYEQYF. The CDR3 DNA sequence: TGTGCCAGCAGCCTGACAGGTCCCGGCTACGAGCAGTACTTC.

V and J are TRBV6-5 and TRBJ1-3; D is undetermined. The germline V gene encodes CDR1 MNHEY and CDR2 SVGAGI. The CDR3 is made up of 15 amino acids. V shed 0 bases and J shed 0 bases, with 6 bases lying between them. CDR3 in DNA: TGTGCCAGCAGTTACTCGATGAGCTCTGGAAACACCATATATTTT. Translating gives CASSYSMSSGNTIYF.

This clone was seen just once. The chain employs TRBV28 and TRBJ1-1; D remains ambiguous. This CDR3 contains 13 residues. Deletions cut 3 bases from V and 0 bases from J, with 5 bases between. CDR1 is MDHEN, CDR2 SYDVKM, per germline. CDR3 amino acids: CASSFRMNTEAFF. Written as DNA, the CDR3 is TGTGCCAGCAGTTTCAGAATGAACACTGAAGCTTTCTTT.

Here the CDR3 DNA reads TGTGCCAGCAGCCCGGATCGACAGGGCGTCGACTATGGCTACACCTTC. Encoded protein: CASSPDRQGVDYGYTF. The chain uses TRBV5-5 and TRBJ1-2; 7 positions match TRBD1. This CDR3 comprises 16 residues. Germline values: CDR1 SGHKS, CDR2 YYEKEE (reference sequence). J was trimmed by 3 bases and V by 4 bases; bases with no gene match: 12.

The V and J genes are TRBV30 and TRBJ1-1; D is ambiguous. Germline assignment: CDR1 GTSNPN and CDR2 SVGIG (reference sequence). Trimming took off 3 bases at V and 2 bases at J, with 16 bases between the two ends. The CDR3 has 15 residues. CDR3 residues: CAWSLKKAVNTEAFF. For the CDR3, the DNA is TGTGCCTGGAGCCTAAAAAAGGCGGTAAACACTGAAGCTTTCTTT.

The genes are TRBV12-3 or TRBV12-4 and TRBJ1-1, with TRBD1 as a possible D gene (5 bases). V was cut by 2 bases and J by 5 bases, with 9 bases left in between. CDR3 size: 13 residues. The CDR3 loop is CASSLQGRTEAFF. Written as DNA, the CDR3 is TGTGCCAGCAGTTTACAGGGTCGGACTGAAGCTTTCTTT.

The rearrangement links TRBV4-1 to TRBJ1-4, with 7 bases fitting TRBD1. With V trimmed by 4 bases and J by 8 bases, 7 bases remained unmatched. Germline lookup yields CDR1 MGHRA and CDR2 YSYEKL. This CDR3 has 14 residues. CDR3 DNA: TGCGCCAGCAGCCCGACAGGGTGGCTCGAAAAACTGTTTTTT. It is translated as CASSPTGWLEKLFF.

The chain recombines TRBV9 with TRBJ2-7; 7 bases match TRBD2. CDR3 length equals 15 residues. V gave up 0 bases and J gave up 2 bases; unmatched junction bases: 5. The germline gives CDR1 SGDLS, CDR2 YYNGEE. CDR3 protein: CASSVGLAATYEQYF. In nucleotides, the CDR3 is TGTGCCAGCAGCGTAGGGCTAGCGGCCACCTACGAGCAGTACTTC.

This clone was observed a single time. The gene calls are TRBV11-1 and TRBJ2-7; D possibly corresponds to TRBD1 (6 bases). The CDR3 extends over 15 amino acids. Trimming cost V 6 bases and J 2 bases, with 17 bases left between them. The germline gives CDR1 SGHAT, CDR2 FQDESV (reference sequence). In nucleotides, the CDR3 is TGTGCCAGCAGTTTACTCAGGGGCTACACCTACGAGCAGTACTTC. Residues: CASSLLRGYTYEQYF.

This chain uses TRBV9 with TRBJ2-5; TRBD2 matches 13 bases. CDR3 length: 16 residues. CDR1 and CDR2 (germline): SGDLS, YYNGEE. Losses at the gene ends were 3 bases for V and 6 bases for J; bases not matched to a gene: 8. The CDR3 DNA sequence: TGTGCCAGCAGCGACGGACTAGCGGGAGCCCCCAAGACCCAGTACTTC. It translates to CASSDGLAGAPKTQYF.